The 10 T cell receptor beta chains listed next were all sequenced from one sample in a study of CD8+CD57+ T cells in acquired aplastic anemia. According to the study, genomic DNA was the template for TCR beta VDJ and CDR3 profiling. TCRdb ran MiXCR on the reads and lists one entry per CDR3 protein. In the table there are 200,000 or so distinct CDR3 sequences, 64% of which are singletons. Sequenced sample: sorted CD4+, CD8+, or CD8+CD57+ T cells (not recorded which) from PBMCs. These receptors originate from a human donor with severe aplastic anemia or a healthy control (not recorded which).

This clonotype was recorded once. This likely comes from a read error, as the CDR3 has no conserved phenylalanine or tryptophan at its end. The chain carries TRBV7-9 and TRBJ1-4, with 7 positions matching TRBD1. V dropped 5 bases and J dropped 2; count of bases not matched to a gene: 5. The CDR3 contains 15 residues. Per the germline V gene, CDR1 is SEHNR and CDR2 is FQNEAQ (reference sequence). The CDR3 region is CASSNPTGTNEKLFL. As DNA, the CDR3 is TGTGCCAGCAGCAACCCGACAGGGACTAATGAAAAACTGTTTCTC.

This clonotype has a single count. This rearrangement joins TRBV7-2 to TRBJ2-2; D is perhaps TRBD1 (5 bases). With 3 bases removed from V and 1 base from J, the gap between germline ends came to 6 bases. The CDR3 is 14 residues long. CDR1 is SGHTA, CDR2 FQGNSA, per germline. In DNA, the CDR3 is TGTGCCAGCAGCTTTGACAGGAACACCGGGGAGCTGTTTTTT. It yields the protein CASSFDRNTGELFF.

This chain links TRBV7-6 with TRBJ2-3; no reliable D call. With 5 bases removed from V and 0 bases from J, the gap between germline ends came to 12 bases. Per the germline V gene, CDR1 is SGHVS and CDR2 is FNYEAQ. The CDR3 is 15 amino acids. CDR3 in amino acids: CASSLRRPSTDTQYF. The CDR3 DNA reads as TGTGCCAGCAGCCTACGACGGCCTAGCACAGATACGCAGTATTTT.

This clonotype occurred once. V and J are TRBV20-1 and TRBJ1-1; TRBD1 matches 8 bases. Germline values: CDR1 DFQATT, CDR2 SNEGSKA (reference sequence). The J segment lost 5 bases and the V segment lost 2 bases, leaving 4 bases of the junction unmatched. There are 13 residues in the CDR3. The CDR3 coding sequence is TGCAGTGCTAGACCCACAGGGGGGACTGAAGCTTTCTTT. Translated, it gives CSARPTGGTEAFF.

As concerns this clonotype: Compared with germline, one end of the junction differs, possibly owing to a read error. This rearrangement joins TRBV12-3 or TRBV12-4 to TRBJ1-2, with 7 bases matching TRBD1. The CDR3 sequence is 11 residues long. The CDR3 here is CASSGRDSTFF. CDR3 nucleotide sequence: TGTGCCAGCAGTGGCAGGGACAGCACCTTCTTC.

Comments on this clonotype: At one boundary the junction diverges from the germline segment, which might be a read error. The chain links TRBV24-1 to TRBJ2-2; TRBD2 aligns across 7 bases. This CDR3 is built from 15 residues. The germline gives CDR1 KGHDR, CDR2 SFDVKD. CDR3 residues: CASSWPSGNTGELFF. The CDR3 DNA follows: TGTGCCAGCAGTTGGCCTAGCGGCAACACCGGGGAGCTGTTTTTT.

V gene TRBV24-1 combines with J gene TRBJ1-2; D not certain. Per the germline V gene, CDR1 is KGHDR and CDR2 is SFDVKD. The CDR3 consists of 11 residues. Trimming cost V 10 bases and J 8 bases, with 13 bases left between them. The chain's CDR3 is CATRSPGGYTF. The CDR3, as DNA: TGTGCCACGAGATCTCCCGGAGGCTACACCTTC.

The CDR3 region is CASGGTSGMGNEQFF. The DNA of the CDR3 is TGTGCCAGCGGGGGGACTAGCGGGATGGGGAATGAGCAGTTCTTC. The rearrangement uses TRBV24-1 and TRBJ2-1, with 13 bases aligning to TRBD2. Losses at the gene ends were 11 bases for V and 7 bases for J; bases not matched to a gene: 10. Germline V gene data show CDR1 as KGHDR and CDR2 as SFDVKD. The CDR3 is 15 residues long.

This clonotype has more than one count but fewer than ten. The genes are TRBV18 and TRBJ2-1; weak D call: TRBD1 (6 bases). Germline values: CDR1 KGHSH, CDR2 LQKENI. V was cut by 4 bases and J by 9 bases, with 13 bases left in between. The CDR3 is 13 residues long. The CDR3: CASSLQGGSEQFF. DNA for the CDR3: TGTGCCAGCTCACTACAGGGTGGAAGTGAGCAGTTCTTC.

This chain uses TRBV7-9 with TRBJ2-5; D not certain. The CDR3 totals 13 residues. The V and J ends lost 0 bases and 1 base respectively, with 3 bases between them. The germline gives CDR1 SEHNR, CDR2 FQNEAQ (reference sequence). The CDR3 nucleotides read TGTGCCAGCAGCTTAGCGGTCCAAGAGACCCAGTACTTC. Protein: CASSLAVQETQYF.